These 12 T cell receptor beta chains were all obtained from the same sample, sequenced in a study of siplizumab effects on memory and regulatory T cells. TCRdb's table, derived via immunoSEQ multiplex PCR, lists solely in-frame clones and lacks some. Of 100,000 or so clones listed, around nine tenths are singletons. The sample comprised non-Treg CD4+ T cells sorted from blood. The receptors were sampled from a human donor in good health.

The chain carries TRBV5-1 and TRBJ2-3; 7 bases align to TRBD2. V shed 5 bases and J 5 bases; nucleotides not matched to a gene: 11. The CDR3 sequence is 15 residues long. Germline V gene lookup returns CDR1 SGHRS and CDR2 YFSETQ. CDR3 nucleotides: TGCGCCAGCAGATCACGCGGGAGTAGGGAAGATACGCAGTATTTT. Protein: CASRSRGSREDTQYF.

This clone was seen a single time. The chain carries TRBV6-1 and TRBJ1-1; D unclear. Looked up from germline, CDR1 is MNHNS and CDR2 is SASEGT. The CDR3 sequence is 14 residues long. V lost 7 bases and J 6 bases, leaving 18 bases between the germline ends. Written as DNA, the CDR3 is TGTGCCAGCACCCGACTTGTTACCCTGGCTGAAGCTTTCTTT. Translated: CASTRLVTLAEAFF.

This clone was detected a few times. The CDR3 nucleotides read TGTGCCACCAGCAGACACAGGAATCAGCCCCAGCATTTT. It codes for CATSRHRNQPQHF. The gene calls are TRBV15 and TRBJ1-5; D may be TRBD1 (5 bases). Germline lookup yields CDR1 LNHNV and CDR2 YYDKDF (reference sequence). This CDR3 contains 13 residues. Trimming removed 2 bases from V and 4 bases from J, with 6 bases in between.

This rearrangement joins TRBV27 to TRBJ2-7; the match to TRBD2 covers 12 bases. Trimming cost V 6 bases and J 8 bases; bases outside gene matches: 5. The CDR3 sequence is 13 residues long. Germline V CDR1 and CDR2: MNHEY, SMNVEV (reference sequence). CDR3 bases: TGTGCCAGCAGGAGGACTAGCGGGATGAAGCAGTACTTC. It translates to CASRRTSGMKQYF.

The rearrangement uses TRBV5-1 and TRBJ2-5, with 8 bases aligning to TRBD2. Germline V gene lookup returns CDR1 SGHRS and CDR2 YFSETQ. V lost 0 bases and J lost 2; bases outside the gene matches: 6. The CDR3 has 16 residues. The CDR3 DNA reads as TGCGCCAGCAGCTTGGAAGGCGGGAGGCCGCAAGAGACCCAGTACTTC. It codes for CASSLEGGRPQETQYF.

This chain joins TRBV2 and TRBJ2-1, with D uncertain. CDR1 and CDR2 from the germline V gene are SNHLY and FYNNEI. CDR3 length: 13 amino acids. Trimming shortened V by 3 bases and J by 5 bases, and 8 bases separated the two germline ends. CDR3: CASSDWLDNEQFF. CDR3 sequence (DNA): TGTGCCAGCAGTGATTGGCTCGACAATGAGCAGTTCTTC.

V and J are TRBV19 and TRBJ1-1; 7 bases are a match to TRBD1. The CDR3 sequence is 14 residues long. From germline, CDR1 is LNHDA and CDR2 SQIVND (reference sequence). The ends lost 6 bases at V and 2 bases at J; junction bases unmatched: 6. CDR3 protein: CASRPRDRNTEAFF. As DNA, the CDR3 is TGTGCCAGTAGGCCCCGGGACAGAAACACTGAAGCTTTCTTT.

The V and J genes are TRBV9 and TRBJ1-1; D is uncertain. This CDR3 contains 14 residues. CDR1 SGDLS and CDR2 YYNGEE come from the germline V gene. Trimming stripped 5 bases from V and 2 bases from J, with 13 bases between. The CDR3 nucleotides are TGTGCCAGCAGGGAAATGGGAGTTAACACTGAAGCTTTCTTT. This gives the protein CASREMGVNTEAFF. Variable domain in full (rest from reference TRBV9 and TRBJ1-1): DSGVTQTPKHLITATGQRVTLRCSPRSGDLSVYWYQQSLDQGLQFLIQYYNGEERAKGNILERFSAQQFPDLHSELNLSSLELGDSALYFCASREMGVNTEAFFGQGTRLTVV.

This clone was counted between two and nine times. The rearrangement joins TRBV6-1 to TRBJ2-7, with TRBD2 as a possible D gene (5 bases). The V gene lost 3 bases and the J gene lost 2 bases, with 17 bases spanning the gap. The CDR3 runs to 16 residues. Looked up from germline, CDR1 is MNHNS and CDR2 is SASEGT. CDR3 DNA sequence: TGTGCCAGCAGTGAGGAAACAGCGGCTCTACCCTACGAGCAGTACTTC. Translation: CASSEETAALPYEQYF.

The chain is built from TRBV15 and TRBJ2-2; 8 positions match TRBD2. CDR1 and CDR2 (germline): LNHNV, YYDKDF (reference sequence). V was clipped by 0 bases and J by 4 bases; unmatched bases: 10. The CDR3 covers 18 residues. The CDR3 sequence is CATSRDNSGGPGTGELFF. CDR3 DNA: TGTGCCACCAGCAGAGATAATTCGGGAGGGCCGGGCACCGGGGAGCTGTTTTTT.

CDR3 sequence (DNA): TGTGCCAGCAGTACCCTGGCCGGGGGCGTAGGGGCGAGAGCCGGTGAGCAGTTCTTC. This sequence encodes CASSTLAGGVGARAGEQFF. The V and J genes are TRBV27 and TRBJ2-1; D possibly uses TRBD1 or TRBD2 (6 bases each). CDR3 size: 19 residues. V shed 5 bases and J shed 9 bases, with 32 bases lying between them. The V gene's germline CDR1 is MNHEY and CDR2 SMNVEV (reference sequence).

V gene TRBV18 combines with J gene TRBJ2-1; TRBD2 matches at 8 bases. Germline CDR1 is KGHSH and CDR2 is LQKENI. Unmatched junction bases numbered 14, after V lost 4 bases and J lost 6 bases. The CDR3 is 17 residues long. The CDR3 nucleotides are TGTGCCAGCTCACGACAAGCGGGAGAGGGACCTGCCAATGAGCAGTTCTTC. Protein: CASSRQAGEGPANEQFF.